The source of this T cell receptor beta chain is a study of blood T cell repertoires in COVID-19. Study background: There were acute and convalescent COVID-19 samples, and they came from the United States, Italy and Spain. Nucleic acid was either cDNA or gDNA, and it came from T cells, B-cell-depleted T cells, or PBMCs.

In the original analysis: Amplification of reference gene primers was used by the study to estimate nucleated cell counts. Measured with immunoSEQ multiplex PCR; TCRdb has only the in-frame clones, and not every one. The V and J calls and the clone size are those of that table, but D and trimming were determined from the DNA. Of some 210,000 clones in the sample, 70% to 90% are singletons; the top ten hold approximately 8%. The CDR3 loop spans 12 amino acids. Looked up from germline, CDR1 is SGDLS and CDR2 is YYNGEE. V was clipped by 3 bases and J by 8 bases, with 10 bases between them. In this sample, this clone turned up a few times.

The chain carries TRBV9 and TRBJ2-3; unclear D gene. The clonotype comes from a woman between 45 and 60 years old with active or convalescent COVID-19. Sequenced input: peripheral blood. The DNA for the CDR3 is TGTGCCAGCAGCGGAAGAGCCGGTACGCAGTATTTT. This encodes CASSGRAGTQYF.